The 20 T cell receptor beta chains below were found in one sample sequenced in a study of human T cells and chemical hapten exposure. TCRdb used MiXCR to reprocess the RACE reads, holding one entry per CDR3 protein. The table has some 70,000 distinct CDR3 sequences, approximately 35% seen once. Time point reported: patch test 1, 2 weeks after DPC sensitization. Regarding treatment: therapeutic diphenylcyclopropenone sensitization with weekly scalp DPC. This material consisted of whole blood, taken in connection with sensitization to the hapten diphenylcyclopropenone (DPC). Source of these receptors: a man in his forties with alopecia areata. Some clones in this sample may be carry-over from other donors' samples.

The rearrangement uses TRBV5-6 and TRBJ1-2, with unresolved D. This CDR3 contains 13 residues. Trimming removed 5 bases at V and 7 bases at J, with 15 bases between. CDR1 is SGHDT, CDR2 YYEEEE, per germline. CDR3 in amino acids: CASSSTDTSGYTF. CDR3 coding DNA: TGTGCCAGCAGTTCGACGGATACTAGTGGCTACACCTTC.

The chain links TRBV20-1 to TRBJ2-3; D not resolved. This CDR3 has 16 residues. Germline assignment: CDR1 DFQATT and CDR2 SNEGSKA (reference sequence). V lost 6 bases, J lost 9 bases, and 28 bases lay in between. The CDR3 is CSAEVRGRGLLGTQYF. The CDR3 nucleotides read TGCAGTGCAGAAGTGAGAGGACGAGGTCTACTGGGCACGCAGTATTTT.

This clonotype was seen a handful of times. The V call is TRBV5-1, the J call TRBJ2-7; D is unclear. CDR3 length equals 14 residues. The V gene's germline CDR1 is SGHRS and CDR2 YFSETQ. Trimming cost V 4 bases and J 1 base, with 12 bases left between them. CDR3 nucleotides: TGCGCCAGCAGCGCCCGGCAGGAGTCCTACGAGCAGTACTTC. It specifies CASSARQESYEQYF.

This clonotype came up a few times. The DNA of the CDR3 is TGTGCCAGCAGCTTAGTTTTTGGATCAGAAGCCAAAAACATTCAGTACTTC. Amino acids: CASSLVFGSEAKNIQYF. This chain joins TRBV11-2 and TRBJ2-4; D uncertain. V gave up 1 base and J gave up 0 bases, with 13 bases separating them. The germline V gene has CDR1 SGHAT and CDR2 FQNNGV. The CDR3 extends over 17 amino acids.

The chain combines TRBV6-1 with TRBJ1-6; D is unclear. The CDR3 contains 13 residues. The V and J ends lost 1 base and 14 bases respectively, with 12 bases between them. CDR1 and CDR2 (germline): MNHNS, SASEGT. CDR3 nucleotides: TGTGCCAGCAGTGAAGGGTCTCAAATCTCCCTCCACTTT. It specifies CASSEGSQISLHF.

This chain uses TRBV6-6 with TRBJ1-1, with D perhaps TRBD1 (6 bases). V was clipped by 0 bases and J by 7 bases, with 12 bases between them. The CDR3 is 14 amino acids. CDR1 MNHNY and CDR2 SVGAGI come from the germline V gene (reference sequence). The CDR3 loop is CASSYSRTDIEAFF. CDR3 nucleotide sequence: TGTGCCAGCAGTTACTCGAGGACAGATATTGAAGCTTTCTTT.

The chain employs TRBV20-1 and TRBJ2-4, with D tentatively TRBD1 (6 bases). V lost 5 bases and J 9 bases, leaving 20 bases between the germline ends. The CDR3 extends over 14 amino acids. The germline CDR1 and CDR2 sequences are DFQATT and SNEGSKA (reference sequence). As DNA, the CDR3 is TGCAGTGCTTCGAAGGACAGCCGAGTGGGCATTCAGTACTTC. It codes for CSASKDSRVGIQYF.

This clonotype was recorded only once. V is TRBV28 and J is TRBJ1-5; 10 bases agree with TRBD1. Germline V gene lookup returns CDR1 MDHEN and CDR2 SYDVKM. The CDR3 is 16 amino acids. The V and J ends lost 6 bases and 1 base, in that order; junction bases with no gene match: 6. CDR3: CASRRRTGGSNQPQHF. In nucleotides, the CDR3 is TGTGCCAGCAGACGACGGACAGGGGGAAGCAATCAGCCCCAGCATTTT.

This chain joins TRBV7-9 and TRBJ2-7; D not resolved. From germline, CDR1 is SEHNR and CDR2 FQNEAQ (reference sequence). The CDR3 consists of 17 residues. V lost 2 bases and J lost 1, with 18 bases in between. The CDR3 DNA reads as TGTGCCAGCAGCTTAAGTGGTGATACGGGCCATTCCTACGAGCAGTACTTC. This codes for CASSLSGDTGHSYEQYF.

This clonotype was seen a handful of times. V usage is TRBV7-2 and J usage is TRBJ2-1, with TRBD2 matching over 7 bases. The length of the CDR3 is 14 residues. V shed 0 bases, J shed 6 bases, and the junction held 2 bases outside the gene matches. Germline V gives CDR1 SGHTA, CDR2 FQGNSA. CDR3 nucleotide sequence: TGTGCCAGCAGCTTAGCGCGGGAGCCCAATGAGCAGTTCTTC. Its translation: CASSLAREPNEQFF.

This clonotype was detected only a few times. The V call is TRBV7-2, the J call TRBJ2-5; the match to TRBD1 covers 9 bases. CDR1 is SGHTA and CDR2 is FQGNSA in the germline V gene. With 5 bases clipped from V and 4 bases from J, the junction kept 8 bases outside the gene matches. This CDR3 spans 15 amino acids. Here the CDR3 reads CASSLGTGRRETQYF. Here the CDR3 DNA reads TGTGCCAGCAGCCTTGGGACAGGGAGGAGAGAGACCCAGTACTTC.

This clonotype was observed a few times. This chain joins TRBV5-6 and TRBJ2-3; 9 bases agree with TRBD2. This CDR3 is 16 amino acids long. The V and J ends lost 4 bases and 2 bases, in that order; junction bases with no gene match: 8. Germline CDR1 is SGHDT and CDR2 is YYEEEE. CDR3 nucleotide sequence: TGTGCCAGCAGCGCCCGGACTAGCGCGCTCACAGATACGCAGTATTTT. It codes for CASSARTSALTDTQYF.

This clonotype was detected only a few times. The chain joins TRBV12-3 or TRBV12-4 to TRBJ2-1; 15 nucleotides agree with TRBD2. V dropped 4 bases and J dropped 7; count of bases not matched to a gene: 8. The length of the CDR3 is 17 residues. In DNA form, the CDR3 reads TGTGCCAGCAGTTCCCGGACTAGCGGGAGGGCCTGGAATGAGCAGTTCTTC. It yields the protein CASSSRTSGRAWNEQFF.

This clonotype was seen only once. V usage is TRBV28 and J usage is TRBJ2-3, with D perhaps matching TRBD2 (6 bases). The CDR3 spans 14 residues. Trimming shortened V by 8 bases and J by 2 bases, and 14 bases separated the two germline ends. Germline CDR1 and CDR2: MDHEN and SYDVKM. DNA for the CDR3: TGTGCCAGCTCCCGAGCGGGTTCCACAGATACGCAGTATTTT. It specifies CASSRAGSTDTQYF.

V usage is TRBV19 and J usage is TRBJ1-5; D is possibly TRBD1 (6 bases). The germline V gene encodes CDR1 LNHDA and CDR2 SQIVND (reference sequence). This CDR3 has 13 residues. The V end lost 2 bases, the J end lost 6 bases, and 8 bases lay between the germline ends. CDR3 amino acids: CASSIPGAQPQHF. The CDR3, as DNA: TGTGCCAGTAGTATACCAGGGGCTCAGCCCCAGCATTTT.

Written as DNA, the CDR3 is TGTGCCAGCAGTTTATCCCCCGGCCGTCTAGCGGACGCCTCCTACGAGCAGTACTTC. Translated: CASSLSPGRLADASYEQYF. The chain is built from TRBV27 and TRBJ2-7, with 7 positions matching TRBD2. Unmatched junction bases numbered 14, after V lost 0 bases and J lost 0 bases. The CDR3 consists of 19 residues. Germline CDR1 MNHEY, CDR2 SMNVEV (reference sequence).

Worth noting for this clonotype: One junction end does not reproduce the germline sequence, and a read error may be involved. The CDR3 bases are TGTGCCAGCAGATTCAGTAGCACAGATACGCGGTATTTT. Its translation: CASRFSSTDTRYF. The rearrangement uses TRBV5-5 and TRBJ2-3; D is unclear. The CDR3 has 13 amino acids. Germline V lookup: CDR1 SGHKS, CDR2 YYEKEE (reference sequence).

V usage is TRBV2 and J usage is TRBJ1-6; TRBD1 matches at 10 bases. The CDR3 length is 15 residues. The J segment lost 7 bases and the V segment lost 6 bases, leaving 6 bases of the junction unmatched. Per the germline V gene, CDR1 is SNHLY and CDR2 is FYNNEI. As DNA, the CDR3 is TGTGCCAGCAGACCCGGGACAGGGGAAAATTCACCCCTCCACTTT. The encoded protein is CASRPGTGENSPLHF.

The CDR3: CASSDDRADSPLHF. CDR3 bases: TGTGCCAGCAGTGACGACAGGGCCGATTCACCCCTCCACTTT. The chain couples TRBV6-1 to TRBJ1-6, with TRBD1 matching over 7 bases. The CDR3 is 14 residues long. V shed 3 bases, J shed 8 bases, and the junction held 4 bases outside the gene matches. Germline V CDR1 and CDR2: MNHNS, SASEGT.

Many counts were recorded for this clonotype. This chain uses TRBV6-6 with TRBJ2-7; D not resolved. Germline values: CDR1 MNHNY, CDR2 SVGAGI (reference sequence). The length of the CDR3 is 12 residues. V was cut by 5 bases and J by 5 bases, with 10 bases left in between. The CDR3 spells CASSPSPDEQYF. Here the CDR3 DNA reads TGTGCCAGCAGTCCTAGTCCGGACGAGCAGTACTTC.